This T cell receptor beta chain was documented in a study of technical replicates of blood from a handful of donors. Per the germline V gene, CDR1 is KGHSH and CDR2 is LQKENI. CDR3 size: 16 residues. The germline V and J ends were trimmed by 3 bases and 8 bases, with 20 bases remaining between them. The data were produced by immunoSEQ multiplex PCR, yet TCRdb's version contains in-frame clones alone and is incomplete. Of roughly 62,000 clones listed, roughly 89% are singletons. This TCR was sampled from a human donor in good health. Some clones in this sample may be carry-over from other donors' samples. Sequencing used PBMCs. V gene TRBV18 combines with J gene TRBJ2-1; maybe TRBD2 (5 bases). The CDR3 region has the DNA TGTGCCAGCTCACCGCACCTAGTCGGGTTCGGGGATGAGCAGTTCTTC. Protein product: CASSPHLVGFGDEQFF.